What follows are 25 T cell receptor beta chains derived from one specimen sequenced in a study of OX40 agonist ivuxolimab in advanced cancers. TCRdb keeps only in-frame clones here, not all; method: immunoSEQ multiplex PCR. The table has 25,000 to 30,000 clones, 70% to 90% seen once. The source was CD4+ or CD8+ T cells sorted from blood, collected in a trial of the OX40 agonist ivuxolimab. The origin of the receptors is an adult with an advanced solid tumor such as melanoma, head and neck, liver or kidney cancer.

V gene TRBV9 combines with J gene TRBJ1-2; D is uncertain. Trimming pared 0 bases from V and 1 base from J, leaving 7 bases between. Germline CDR1 SGDLS, CDR2 YYNGEE. The CDR3 extends over 14 amino acids. The CDR3 sequence is CASSVVGGNYGYTF. CDR3 sequence (DNA): TGTGCCAGCAGCGTAGTGGGCGGTAACTATGGCTACACCTTC.

The table lists this clone with a count of one. The chain combines TRBV30 with TRBJ1-2, with D maybe TRBD1 (5 bases). The CDR3 is 13 amino acids. Germline V gene sequence: CDR1 GTSNPN, CDR2 SVGIG (reference sequence). Trimming left V 0 bases short and J 5 bases short, with 10 bases between. This CDR3 is CAWSVARGYGYTF. CDR3 in DNA: TGTGCCTGGAGTGTCGCACGGGGGTATGGCTACACCTTC.

CDR3 amino acids: CASNGPDTQYF. In DNA form, the CDR3 reads TGTGCCAGCAATGGCCCAGATACGCAGTATTTT. The genes are TRBV6-5 and TRBJ2-3; D is unclear. This CDR3 comprises 11 residues. Germline V gene sequence: CDR1 MNHEY, CDR2 SVGAGI. V was clipped by 7 bases and J by 4 bases, with 6 bases between them.

The chain couples TRBV5-6 to TRBJ1-5, with D unclear. V dropped 0 bases and J dropped 1 base, with 5 bases sitting between them. CDR3 length equals 14 residues. CDR1 is SGHDT and CDR2 is YYEEEE in the germline V gene. The CDR3, as DNA: TGTGCCAGCAGCTTGGGAGTAAGCAATCAGCCCCAGCATTTT. Translating it yields CASSLGVSNQPQHF.

The chain is built from TRBV11-2 and TRBJ1-5; possibly TRBD1 for D (5 bases). The germline V gene encodes CDR1 SGHAT and CDR2 FQNNGV. The CDR3 loop spans 15 amino acids. Between the trimmed V and J ends, which lost 4 bases and 2 bases, there was a span of 12 bases. For the CDR3, the DNA is TGTGCCAGCAGCTGGAATGGGGGTGGCAATCAGCCCCAGCATTTT. Translating gives CASSWNGGGNQPQHF.

The rearrangement joins TRBV30 to TRBJ1-5; D remains ambiguous. CDR3 size: 14 residues. Between the trimmed V and J ends, which lost 0 bases and 6 bases, there was a span of 12 bases. Germline V CDR1 and CDR2: GTSNPN, SVGIG (reference sequence). DNA of the CDR3: TGTGCCTGGAGTGTACGAGGGATCGGTCAGCCCCAGCATTTT. It yields the protein CAWSVRGIGQPQHF. Combining the CDR3 with reference TRBV30 and TRBJ1-5 gives the whole variable domain SQTIHQWPATLVQPVGSPLSLECTVEGTSNPNLYWYRQAAGRGLQLLFYSVGIGQISSEVPQNLSASRPQDRQFILSSKKLLLSDSGFYLCAWSVRGIGQPQHFGDGTRLSIL.

This clone was observed a single time. V is TRBV4-3 and J is TRBJ1-1; D ambiguous. Germline V gene sequence: CDR1 LGHNA, CDR2 YSLEER. The CDR3 spans 15 residues. V was trimmed by 0 bases and J by 1 base, leaving 9 bases between them. The CDR3 sequence: CASSQDVTANTEAFF. CDR3 nucleotide sequence: TGCGCCAGCAGCCAAGACGTGACTGCGAACACTGAAGCTTTCTTT.

V gene TRBV12-5 combines with J gene TRBJ2-7, with TRBD1 identical over 8 bases. Germline CDR1 LGHNT, CDR2 FRNRAP. This CDR3 is 14 amino acids long. V trimming: 6 bases; J trimming: 5 bases; junction bases outside the gene matches: 9. The CDR3: CASGGTGRVHEQYF. As DNA, the CDR3 is TGTGCTAGTGGAGGGACAGGCAGAGTTCACGAGCAGTACTTC.

The table lists this clone with a count of one. The J gene is TRBJ2-1, the V gene TRBV4-1; TRBD2 matches at 7 bases. The V gene end was trimmed by 5 bases and the J gene end by 7 bases; junction bases not matched to a gene: 8. In germline, CDR1 is MGHRA, CDR2 YSYEKL. The CDR3 covers 14 residues. Here the CDR3 reads CASSKPGGRNEQFF. The CDR3 DNA reads as TGCGCCAGCAGCAAACCGGGGGGAAGGAATGAGCAGTTCTTC.

V is TRBV6-6 and J is TRBJ1-4, with a weak D call TRBD1 (5 bases). Germline assignment: CDR1 MNHNY and CDR2 SVGAGI (reference sequence). Trimming stripped 6 bases from V and 0 bases from J, with 11 bases between. This CDR3 spans 15 amino acids. The CDR3 here is CASSQGLATNEKLFF. CDR3 nucleotide sequence: TGTGCCAGCAGCCAGGGACTCGCAACTAATGAAAAACTGTTTTTT.

The chain is built from TRBV25-1 and TRBJ1-1; D gene uncertain. The germline V gene has CDR1 MGHDK and CDR2 SYGVNS. CDR3 length: 16 residues. Trimming cost V 3 bases and J 1 base, with 15 bases left between them. The CDR3 region is CASSDSPVTGNTEAFF. The CDR3 DNA sequence: TGTGCCAGCAGTGACTCCCCTGTGACGGGGAACACTGAAGCTTTCTTT. The entire variable domain, with the rest obtained from reference TRBV25-1 and TRBJ1-1, is as follows: EADIYQTPRYLVIGTGKKITLECSQTMGHDKMYWYQQDPGMELHLIHYSYGVNSTEKGDLSSESTVSRIRTEHFPLTLESARPSHTSQYLCASSDSPVTGNTEAFFGQGTRLTVV.

The chain couples TRBV5-1 to TRBJ2-7; 7 bases are a match to TRBD2. The CDR3 is 14 amino acids. CDR1 SGHRS and CDR2 YFSETQ come from the germline V gene. Trimming took 4 bases from V and 6 from J; bases not matched to a gene: 10. The CDR3 DNA reads TGCGCCAGCAGCCCCCCCGCGGGGGTGAGCGAGCAGTACTTC. Encoded protein: CASSPPAGVSEQYF.

The CDR3 coding sequence is TGTGCCAGCAATTTGTTTGGGGGGGCCGACGGGGAGCTGTTTTTT. Protein sequence: CASNLFGGADGELFF. The V and J genes are TRBV6-1 and TRBJ2-2, with D perhaps matching TRBD2 (7 bases). Germline CDR1 reads MNHNS; CDR2 reads SASEGT. The V gene lost 7 bases and the J gene lost 7 bases, with 19 bases spanning the gap. This CDR3 region has 15 residues.

The rearrangement uses TRBV27 and TRBJ2-3, with a possible D match to TRBD2 (5 bases). The germline V and J ends were trimmed by 2 bases and 1 base, with 10 bases remaining between them. The CDR3 consists of 15 residues. The germline CDR1 and CDR2 sequences are MNHEY and SMNVEV (reference sequence). Here the CDR3 DNA reads TGTGCCAGCAGTTTAGGGAACGGGGGCACAGATACGCAGTATTTT. Residues: CASSLGNGGTDTQYF.

V gene TRBV5-1 combines with J gene TRBJ1-1; 7 bases are a match to TRBD1. Germline V lookup: CDR1 SGHRS, CDR2 YFSETQ. Losses at the gene ends were 2 bases for V and 1 base for J; bases not matched to a gene: 8. The CDR3 spans 16 residues. The CDR3 DNA reads as TGCGCCAGCAGCTTCACAACAGGGGACCCGAACACTGAAGCTTTCTTT. Translated, it gives CASSFTTGDPNTEAFF.

The rearrangement links TRBV11-3 to TRBJ2-7; TRBD1 matches 9 bases. This CDR3 has 15 residues. Germline V CDR1 and CDR2: SGHNT, YENEEA. J lost 0 bases, V lost 4 bases, and 4 bases had no gene match. The CDR3 loop is CASSSRDRDSYEQYF. For the CDR3, the DNA is TGTGCCAGCAGCTCCCGGGACAGGGACTCCTACGAGCAGTACTTC.

The chain combines TRBV4-1 with TRBJ2-7, with TRBD1 identical over 7 bases. Per germline, CDR1 MGHRA and CDR2 YSYEKL. V gave up 0 bases and J gave up 3 bases; unmatched junction bases: 8. The CDR3 totals 16 residues. The CDR3 protein is CASSQDPGTVFYEQYF. In DNA, the CDR3 is TGCGCCAGCAGCCAAGATCCAGGGACAGTTTTCTACGAGCAGTACTTC.

This clone was picked up a small number of times. The rearrangement links TRBV2 to TRBJ1-2, with TRBD1 as a possible D gene (6 bases). The germline V gene encodes CDR1 SNHLY and CDR2 FYNNEI. V lost 2 bases and J lost 4, with 14 bases in between. The CDR3 loop spans 15 amino acids. The CDR3 region has the DNA TGTGCCAGCAGTGAATGGGGACATACTTTCTATGGCTACACCTTC. Translating it yields CASSEWGHTFYGYTF. Full variable domain (rest looked up from reference TRBV2 and TRBJ1-2): EPEVTQTPSHQVTQMGQEVILRCVPISNHLYFYWYRQILGQKVEFLVSFYNNEISEKSEIFDDQFSVERPDGSNFTLKIRSTKLEDSAMYFCASSEWGHTFYGYTFGSGTRLTVV.

The rearrangement joins TRBV2 to TRBJ2-5; D perhaps matches TRBD1 (6 bases). Near its end, the DNA agrees better with TRBJ2-7, so the J call may be wrong. The germline gives CDR1 SNHLY, CDR2 FYNNEI. This CDR3 is 14 amino acids long. CDR3 DNA: TGTGCCAGCAGGGGGGCACTTAGATCCTACGAGCAGTACTTC. Translation gives CASRGALRSYEQYF.

The chain links TRBV21-1 to TRBJ1-1; the tabulated D call, TRBD1, remains unverified against the DNA. TRBV21-1 represents a pseudogene. CDR3 length: 12 amino acids. The CDR3 sequence is CARKTGDTEAFF. The CDR3 region has the DNA TGTGCCAGGAAGACAGGGGACACTGAAGCTTTCTTT.

Judged by abundance, this clone is medium-sized (0.01 to 0.1%). The V gene is TRBV6-1, the J gene TRBJ1-2; D uncertain. Between the trimmed V and J ends, which lost 8 bases and 3 bases, there was a span of 10 bases. The CDR3 consists of 12 residues. Germline-derived CDR1 and CDR2 are MNHNS and SASEGT. This chain's CDR3 is CASGRTDYGYTF. The CDR3 region has the DNA TGTGCCAGCGGGAGGACGGACTATGGCTACACCTTC.

This clone has more than one count but fewer than ten. The rearrangement joins TRBV5-6 to TRBJ1-4; no definite D call. CDR1 is SGHDT, CDR2 YYEEEE, per germline. V lost 0 bases to trimming and J lost 0 bases, with 3 bases between them. The CDR3 loop spans 14 amino acids. Written as DNA, the CDR3 is TGTGCCAGCAGCTTGGTCGCAACTAATGAAAAACTGTTTTTT. It codes for CASSLVATNEKLFF.

This clone has only one observation. V gene TRBV14 combines with J gene TRBJ2-2, with D unclear. CDR3 length: 13 amino acids. The germline V and J ends were trimmed by 4 bases and 4 bases, with 7 bases remaining between them. The germline gives CDR1 SGHDN, CDR2 FVKESK. CDR3 region: CASSLGFTGELFF. CDR3 sequence (DNA): TGTGCCAGCAGCCTGGGATTCACCGGGGAGCTGTTTTTT.

V is TRBV29-1 and J is TRBJ2-1; D is unclear. Trimming stripped 1 base from V and 7 bases from J, with 5 bases between. This CDR3 spans 11 amino acids. CDR1 is SQVTM and CDR2 is ANQGSEA in the germline V gene. The CDR3 region has the DNA TGCAGCGTTGAAGCGTTGAATGAGCAGTTCTTC. It yields the protein CSVEALNEQFF.

This clone is labeled as medium-sized. The identical CDR3 is also encoded by other nucleotide sequences in the sample. J is TRBJ1-4 and V is TRBV30; the D gene is possibly TRBD1 (5 bases). V was clipped by 0 bases and J by 8 bases, with 10 bases between them. Germline lookup yields CDR1 GTSNPN and CDR2 SVGIG (reference sequence). The CDR3 runs to 13 residues. In DNA form, the CDR3 reads TGTGCCTGGAGTGTGGGACTTGGGGAAAAACTGTTTTTT. Its translation is CAWSVGLGEKLFF.